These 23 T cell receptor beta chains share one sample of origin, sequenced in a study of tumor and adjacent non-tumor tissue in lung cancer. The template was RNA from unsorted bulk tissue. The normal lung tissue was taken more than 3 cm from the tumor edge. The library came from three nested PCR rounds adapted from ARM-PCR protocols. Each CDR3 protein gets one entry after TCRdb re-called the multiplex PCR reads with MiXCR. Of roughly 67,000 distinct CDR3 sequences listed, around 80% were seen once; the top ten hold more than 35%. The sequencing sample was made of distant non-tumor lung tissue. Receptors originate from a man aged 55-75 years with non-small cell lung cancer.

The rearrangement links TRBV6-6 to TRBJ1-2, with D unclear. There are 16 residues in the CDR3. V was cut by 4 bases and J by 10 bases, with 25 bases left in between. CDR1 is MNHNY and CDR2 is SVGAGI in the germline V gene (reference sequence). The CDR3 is CASSCVSRLMIDDYTF. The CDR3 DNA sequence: TGTGCCAGCAGTTGCGTATCCCGGTTGATGATTGATGACTACACCTTC.

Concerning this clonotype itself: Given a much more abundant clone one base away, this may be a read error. In DNA form, the CDR3 reads TGTGCCAGCAGTTTACGAACTGAAGCTATCTTT. Translating it yields CASSLRTEAIF. The genes are TRBV28 and TRBJ1-1, with D uncertain. The CDR3 loop spans 11 amino acids. Germline CDR1 MDHEN, CDR2 SYDVKM.

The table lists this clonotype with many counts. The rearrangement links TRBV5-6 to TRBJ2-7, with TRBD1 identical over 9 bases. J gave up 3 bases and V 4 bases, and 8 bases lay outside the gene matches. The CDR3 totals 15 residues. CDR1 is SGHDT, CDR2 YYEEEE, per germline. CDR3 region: CASSAGQGNFYEQYF. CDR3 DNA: TGTGCCAGCAGCGCGGGACAGGGAAACTTCTACGAGCAGTACTTC.

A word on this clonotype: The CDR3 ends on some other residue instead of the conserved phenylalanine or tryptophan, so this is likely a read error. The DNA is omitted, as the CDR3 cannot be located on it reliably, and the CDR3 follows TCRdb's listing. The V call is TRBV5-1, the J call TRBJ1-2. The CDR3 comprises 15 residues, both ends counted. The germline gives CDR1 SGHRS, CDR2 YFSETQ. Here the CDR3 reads CASSLNTDSAYGYTL.

Here the CDR3 DNA reads TGTGCCAGCAGGCGGGGGACTCTAGAAGGGGAGCAGTACTTC. Its translation is CASRRGTLEGEQYF. V and J are TRBV2 and TRBJ2-7, with 7 bases lining up with TRBD2. This CDR3 has 14 amino acids. V dropped 6 bases and J dropped 7; count of bases not matched to a gene: 12. Germline V gives CDR1 SNHLY, CDR2 FYNNEI.

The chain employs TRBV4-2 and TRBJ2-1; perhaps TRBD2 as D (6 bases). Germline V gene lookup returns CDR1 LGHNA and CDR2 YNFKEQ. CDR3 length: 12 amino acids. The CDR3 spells CTSSQDPREQFF. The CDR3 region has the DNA TGTACTAGCAGCCAAGATCCTCGTGAGCAGTTCTTC.

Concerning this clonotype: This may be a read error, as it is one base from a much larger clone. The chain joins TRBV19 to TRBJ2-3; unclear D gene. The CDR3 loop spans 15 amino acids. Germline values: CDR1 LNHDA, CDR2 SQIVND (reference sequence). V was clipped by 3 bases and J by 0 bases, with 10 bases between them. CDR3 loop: CASSMWTASTDTQYF. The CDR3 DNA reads TGTGCCAGTAGTATGTGGACCGCTAGCACAGATACGCAGTATTTT.

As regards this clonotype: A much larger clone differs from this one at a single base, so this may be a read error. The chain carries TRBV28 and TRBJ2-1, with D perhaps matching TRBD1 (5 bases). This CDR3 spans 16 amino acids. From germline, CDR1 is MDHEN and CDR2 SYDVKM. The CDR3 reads CASSLLTAGTSNERFF. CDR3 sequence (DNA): TGTGCCAGCAGTTTACTGACAGCTGGAACGTCCAATGAGCGGTTCTTC. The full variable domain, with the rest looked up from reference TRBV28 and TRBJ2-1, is DVKVTQSSRYLVKRTGEKVFLECVQDMDHENMFWYRQDPGLGLRLIYFSYDVKMKEKGDIPEGYSVSREKKERFSLILESASTNQTSMYLCASSLLTAGTSNERFFGPGTRLTVL.

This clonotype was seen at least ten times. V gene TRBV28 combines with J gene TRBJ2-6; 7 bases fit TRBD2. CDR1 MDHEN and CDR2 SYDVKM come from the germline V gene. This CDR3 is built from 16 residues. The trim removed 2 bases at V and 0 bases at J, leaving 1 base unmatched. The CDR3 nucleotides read TGTGCCAGCAGTTTAGGCGGGAGCTCTGGGGCCAACGTCCTGACTTTC. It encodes CASSLGGSSGANVLTF.

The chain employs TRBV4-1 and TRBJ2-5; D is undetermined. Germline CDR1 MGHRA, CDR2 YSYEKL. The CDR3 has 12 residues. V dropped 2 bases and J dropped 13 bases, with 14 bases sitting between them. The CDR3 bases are TGCGCCAGCAGCCAACTACGACATCAAGTGTACTTC. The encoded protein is CASSQLRHQVYF.

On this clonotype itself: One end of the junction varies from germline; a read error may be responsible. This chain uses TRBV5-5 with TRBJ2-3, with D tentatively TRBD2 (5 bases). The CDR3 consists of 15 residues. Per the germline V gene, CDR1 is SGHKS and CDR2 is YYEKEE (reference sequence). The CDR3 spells CASSRWGERPGTPHF. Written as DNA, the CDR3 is TGTGCCAGCAGCCGGTGGGGAGAGCGGCCAGGTACGCCGCATTTT.

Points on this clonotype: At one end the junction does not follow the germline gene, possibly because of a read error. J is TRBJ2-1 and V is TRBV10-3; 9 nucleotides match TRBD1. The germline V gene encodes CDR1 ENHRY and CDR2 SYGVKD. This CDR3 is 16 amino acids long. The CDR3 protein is CSISESQGARGNEQFF. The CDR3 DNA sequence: TGTTCCATCAGTGAGTCACAGGGGGCTCGAGGCAATGAGCAATTCTTC.

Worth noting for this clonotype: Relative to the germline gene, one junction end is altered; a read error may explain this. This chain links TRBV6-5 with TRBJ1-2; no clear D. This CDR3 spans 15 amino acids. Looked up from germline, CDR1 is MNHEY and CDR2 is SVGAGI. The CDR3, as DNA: TGTGCCAGTAGTTACTCCAACCAGGCATGGTATGGCTACACCTTC. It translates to CASSYSNQAWYGYTF.

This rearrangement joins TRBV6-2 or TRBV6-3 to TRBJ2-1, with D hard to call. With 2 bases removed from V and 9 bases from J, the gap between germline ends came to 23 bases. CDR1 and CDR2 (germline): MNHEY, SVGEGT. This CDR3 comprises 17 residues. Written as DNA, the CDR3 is TGTGCCAGCAGTTACAATATACACGGTAGTTTCTCCCCTGAGCAGTTCTTC. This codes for CASSYNIHGSFSPEQFF.

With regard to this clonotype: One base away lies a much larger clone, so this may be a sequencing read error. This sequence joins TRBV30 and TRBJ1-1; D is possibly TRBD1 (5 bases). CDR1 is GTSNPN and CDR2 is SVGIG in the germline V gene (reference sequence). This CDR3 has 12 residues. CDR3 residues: CVWSQPLGVGFF. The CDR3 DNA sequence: TGTGTCTGGAGTCAACCGCTGGGGGTAGGTTTCTTT.

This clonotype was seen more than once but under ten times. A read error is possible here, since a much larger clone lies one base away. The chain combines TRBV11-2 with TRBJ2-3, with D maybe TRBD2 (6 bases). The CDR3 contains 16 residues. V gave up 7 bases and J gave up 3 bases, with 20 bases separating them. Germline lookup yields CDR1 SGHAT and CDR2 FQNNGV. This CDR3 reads CASILWGQLATDTQYF. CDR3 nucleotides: TGTGCCAGCATCTTGTGGGGCCAGCTAGCGACAGATACGCAGTATTTT.

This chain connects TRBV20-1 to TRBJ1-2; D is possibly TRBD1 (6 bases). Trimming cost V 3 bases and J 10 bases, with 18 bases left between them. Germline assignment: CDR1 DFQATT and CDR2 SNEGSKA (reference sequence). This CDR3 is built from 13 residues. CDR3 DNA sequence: TGCAGTGCTAGGTGGGTTGGGGGGCGTGACTACACCTTC. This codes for CSARWVGGRDYTF.

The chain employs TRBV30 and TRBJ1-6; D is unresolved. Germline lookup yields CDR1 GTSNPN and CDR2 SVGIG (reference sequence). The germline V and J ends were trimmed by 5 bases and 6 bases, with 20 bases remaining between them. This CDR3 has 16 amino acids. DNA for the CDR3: TGTGCCTGGGTGCAAAAAATTGGGATGTCTAATTCACCCCTCCACTTT. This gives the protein CAWVQKIGMSNSPLHF.

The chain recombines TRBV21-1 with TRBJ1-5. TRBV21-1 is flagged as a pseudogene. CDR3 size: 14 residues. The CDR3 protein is CASPAWRGRQPQHF. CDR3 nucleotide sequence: TGTGCCAGCCCCGCCTGGAGAGGTCGTCAGCCCCAGCATTTT.

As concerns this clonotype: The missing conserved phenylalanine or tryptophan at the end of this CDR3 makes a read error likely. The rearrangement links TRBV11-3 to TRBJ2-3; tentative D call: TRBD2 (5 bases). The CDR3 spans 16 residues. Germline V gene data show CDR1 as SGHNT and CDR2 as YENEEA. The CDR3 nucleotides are TGTACCAGTAGCTCCGGGCTAGCAGATAGCACAGATACACAGTATTAT. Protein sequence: CTSSSGLADSTDTQYY.

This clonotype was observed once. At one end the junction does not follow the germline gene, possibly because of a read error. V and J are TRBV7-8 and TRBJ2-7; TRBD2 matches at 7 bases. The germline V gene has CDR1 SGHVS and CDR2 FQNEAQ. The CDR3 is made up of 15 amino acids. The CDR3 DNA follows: TGTGCCAGCAGCTCTTTAACGGGAGGAAGCTACGAGCAGTATTTC. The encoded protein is CASSSLTGGSYEQYF.

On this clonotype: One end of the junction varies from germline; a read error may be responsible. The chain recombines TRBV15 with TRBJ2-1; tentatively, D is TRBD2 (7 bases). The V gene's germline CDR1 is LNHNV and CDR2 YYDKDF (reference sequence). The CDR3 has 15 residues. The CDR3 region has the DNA TGTACCACCAGCATAGTAGGGGGGGCTGACAATGAGCAGTTCTTC. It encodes CTTSIVGGADNEQFF.

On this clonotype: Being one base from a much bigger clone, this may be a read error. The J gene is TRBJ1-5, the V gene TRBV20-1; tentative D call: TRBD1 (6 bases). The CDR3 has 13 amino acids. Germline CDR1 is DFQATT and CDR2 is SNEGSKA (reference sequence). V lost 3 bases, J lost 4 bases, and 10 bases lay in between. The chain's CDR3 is CSASTGLNQPQHF. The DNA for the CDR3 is TGCAGTGCTAGCACAGGGTTAAATCAGCCCCAGCATTTT.